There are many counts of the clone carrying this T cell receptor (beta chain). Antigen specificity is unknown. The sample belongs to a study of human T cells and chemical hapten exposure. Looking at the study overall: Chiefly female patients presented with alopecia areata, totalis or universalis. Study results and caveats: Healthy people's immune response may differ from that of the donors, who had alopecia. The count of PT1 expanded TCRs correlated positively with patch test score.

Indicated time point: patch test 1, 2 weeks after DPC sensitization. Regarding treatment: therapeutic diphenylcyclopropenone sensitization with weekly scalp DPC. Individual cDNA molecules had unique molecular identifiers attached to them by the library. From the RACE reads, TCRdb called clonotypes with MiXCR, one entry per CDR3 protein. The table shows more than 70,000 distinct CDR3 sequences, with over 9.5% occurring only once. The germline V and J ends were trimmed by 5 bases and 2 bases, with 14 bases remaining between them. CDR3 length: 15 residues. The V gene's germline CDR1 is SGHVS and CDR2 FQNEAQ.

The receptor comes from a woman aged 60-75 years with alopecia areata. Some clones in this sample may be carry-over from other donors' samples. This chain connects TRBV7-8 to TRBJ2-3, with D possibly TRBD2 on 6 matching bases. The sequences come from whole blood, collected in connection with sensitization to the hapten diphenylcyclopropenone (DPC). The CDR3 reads CASSMARGNTDTQYF. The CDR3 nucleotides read TGTGCCAGCAGCATGGCCCGGGGGAACACAGATACGCAGTATTTT.